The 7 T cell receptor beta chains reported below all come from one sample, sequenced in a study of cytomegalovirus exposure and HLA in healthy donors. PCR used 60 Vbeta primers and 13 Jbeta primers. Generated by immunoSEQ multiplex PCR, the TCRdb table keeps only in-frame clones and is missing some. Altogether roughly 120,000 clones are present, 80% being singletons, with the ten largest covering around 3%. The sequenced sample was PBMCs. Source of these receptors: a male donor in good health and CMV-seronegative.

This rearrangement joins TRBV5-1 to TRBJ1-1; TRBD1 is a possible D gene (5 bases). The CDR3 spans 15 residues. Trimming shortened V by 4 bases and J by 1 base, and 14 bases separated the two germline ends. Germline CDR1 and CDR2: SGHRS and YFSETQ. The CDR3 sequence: CASSRDGTPNTEAFF. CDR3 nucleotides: TGCGCCAGCAGCAGGGACGGGACTCCGAACACTGAAGCTTTCTTT.

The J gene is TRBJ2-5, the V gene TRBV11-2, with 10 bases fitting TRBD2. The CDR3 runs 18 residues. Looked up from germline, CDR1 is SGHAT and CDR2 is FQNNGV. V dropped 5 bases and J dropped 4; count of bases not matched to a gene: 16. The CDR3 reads CASSPEGLAGVRGETQYF. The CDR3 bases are TGTGCCAGCAGCCCAGAGGGTCTAGCGGGAGTGAGAGGAGAGACCCAGTACTTC. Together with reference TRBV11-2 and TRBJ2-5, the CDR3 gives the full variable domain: EAGVAQSPRYKIIEKRQSVAFWCNPISGHATLYWYQQILGQGPKLLIQFQNNGVVDDSQLPKDRFSAERLKGVDSTLKIQPAKLEDSAVYLCASSPEGLAGVRGETQYFGPGTRLLVL.

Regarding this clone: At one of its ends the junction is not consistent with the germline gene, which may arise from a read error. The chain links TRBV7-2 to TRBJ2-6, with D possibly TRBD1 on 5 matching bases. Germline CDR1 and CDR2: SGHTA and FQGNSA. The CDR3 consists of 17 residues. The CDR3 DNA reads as TGTGCCAGCAGCCGACAGCACAGCTCAGCTGGGGCCAACGGCCTGACTTTC. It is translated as CASSRQHSSAGANGLTF.

The CDR3 here is CASSLVKGQANTGELFF. The CDR3 DNA reads as TGTGCCAGCAGCTTGGTAAAAGGACAGGCGAACACCGGGGAGCTGTTTTTT. The chain links TRBV11-2 to TRBJ2-2; 7 bases line up with TRBD1. In germline, CDR1 is SGHAT, CDR2 FQNNGV. The ends lost 3 bases at V and 0 bases at J; junction bases unmatched: 7. This CDR3 comprises 17 residues.

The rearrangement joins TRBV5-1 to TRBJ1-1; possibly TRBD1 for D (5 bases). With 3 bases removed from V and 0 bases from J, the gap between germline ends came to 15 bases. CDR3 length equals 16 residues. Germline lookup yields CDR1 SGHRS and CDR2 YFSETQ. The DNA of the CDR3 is TGCGCCAGCAGCTGGGGCTCGACAGCATTGAACACTGAAGCTTTCTTT. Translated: CASSWGSTALNTEAFF.

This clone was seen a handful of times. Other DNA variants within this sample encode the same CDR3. This CDR3 is CASSTGVGNTIYF. The CDR3 DNA reads as TGTGCCAGCAGCACAGGGGTAGGAAACACCATATATTTT. The rearrangement links TRBV11-3 to TRBJ1-3; 7 positions match TRBD1. CDR1 and CDR2 from the germline V gene are SGHNT and YENEEA. V shed 5 bases and J 4 bases; nucleotides not matched to a gene: 2. The CDR3 length is 13 residues.

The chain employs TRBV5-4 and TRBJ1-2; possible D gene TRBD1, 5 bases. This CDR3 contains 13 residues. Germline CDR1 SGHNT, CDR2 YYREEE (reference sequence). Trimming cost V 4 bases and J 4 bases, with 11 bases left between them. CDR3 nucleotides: TGTGCCAGCAGCGTGGACACCAGCTATGGCTACACCTTC. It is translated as CASSVDTSYGYTF. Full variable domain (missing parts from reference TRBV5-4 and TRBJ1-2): ETGVTQSPTHLIKTRGQQVTLRCSSQSGHNTVSWYQQALGQGPQFIFQYYREEENGRGNFPPRFSGLQFPNYSSELNVNALELDDSALYLCASSVDTSYGYTFGSGTRLTVV.